Listed here are 15 T cell receptor beta chains from one sample, sequenced in a study of vaccination effects on CD4 cells after COVID-19. Sequencing followed a ViraFEST assay step that expanded antigen-specific CD4+ T cells with viral peptide pools. A roughly ten-day culture period preceded the isolation of CD4+ T cells. Nucleocapsid antibodies were negative in the vaccine recipients, who had never had SARS-CoV-2 infection. These receptors are not linked to any known antigen. Method: immunoSEQ multiplex PCR; TCRdb's copy keeps in-frame clones and lacks some. In the table there are tens of thousands of clones, roughly four fifths of which are singletons. Source: CD4+ T cells from PBMCs cultured with HCoV-NL63 spike peptides, taken before COVID-19 vaccination. Every receptor here comes from a human donor who received a COVID-19 vaccine.

This sequence joins TRBV4-3 and TRBJ2-3; TRBD1 aligns across 9 bases. Germline assignment: CDR1 LGHNA and CDR2 YSLEER. J was trimmed by 2 bases and V by 4 bases; bases with no gene match: 10. The CDR3 spans 17 residues. For the CDR3, the DNA is TGCGCCAGCAGCCGAGATCCCGGGACAGGGACCACAGATACGCAGTATTTT. Amino acids: CASSRDPGTGTTDTQYF.

The chain recombines TRBV2 with TRBJ2-7; 8 nucleotides align to TRBD1. CDR3 length: 13 amino acids. V was clipped by 8 bases and J by 3 bases; unmatched bases: 6. Germline V gene sequence: CDR1 SNHLY, CDR2 FYNNEI. The CDR3 region has the DNA TGTGCCAGCGCGACAGGGGAAGGCTACGAGCAGTACTTC. This encodes CASATGEGYEQYF.

This clone has a handful of counts. The chain is built from TRBV7-2 and TRBJ2-7, with 9 bases aligning to TRBD1. The CDR3 loop spans 16 amino acids. In germline, CDR1 is SGHTA, CDR2 FQGNSA. V lost 3 bases to trimming and J lost 4 bases; unmatched junction nucleotides: 10. Here the CDR3 reads CASSLITGTGQYEQYF. The CDR3 nucleotides are TGTGCCAGCAGCTTGATAACCGGGACAGGGCAGTACGAGCAGTACTTC.

The gene calls are TRBV19 and TRBJ1-3, with 7 positions matching TRBD1. Germline V gene lookup returns CDR1 LNHDA and CDR2 SQIVND (reference sequence). This CDR3 comprises 13 residues. After removal of 4 bases from V and 4 bases from J, the junction contained 1 base not matched to a gene. CDR3 DNA sequence: TGTGCCAGTAGTAGGGACAGCGGAAACACCATATATTTT. Translated: CASSRDSGNTIYF.

The chain uses TRBV18 and TRBJ2-7; a possible D gene is TRBD2 (5 bases). The CDR3 sequence is 15 residues long. Germline CDR1 is KGHSH and CDR2 is LQKENI. The V end was cut by 2 bases, the J end by 3 bases, with 14 bases between. The CDR3 loop reads CASSPAATLDYEQYF. The CDR3, as DNA: TGTGCCAGCTCACCAGCTGCGACACTAGACTACGAGCAGTACTTC.

The chain joins TRBV3-1 (or the pseudogene TRBV3-2) to TRBJ2-1, with 10 bases identical to TRBD2. This CDR3 is 15 amino acids long. Germline V gene data show CDR1 as LGHDT and CDR2 as YNNKEL (reference sequence). Trimming took 4 bases from V and 3 from J; bases not matched to a gene: 3. The CDR3 nucleotides read TGTGCCAGCAGCCCTAGCGGGAGAGTCTACAATGAGCAGTTCTTC. Translating gives CASSPSGRVYNEQFF.

This chain uses TRBV5-1 with TRBJ2-3, with 8 bases that match TRBD1. The germline V gene encodes CDR1 SGHRS and CDR2 YFSETQ. J was trimmed by 1 base and V by 5 bases; bases with no gene match: 6. The CDR3 has 15 amino acids. The DNA for the CDR3 is TGCGCCAGCAGTAATCAGGGGGCCGGCACAGATACGCAGTATTTT. This codes for CASSNQGAGTDTQYF.

The chain couples TRBV6-5 to TRBJ1-2; no firm D call. V was pared by 3 bases and J by 7 bases, with 12 bases between. CDR1 and CDR2 from the germline V gene are MNHEY and SVGAGI. The CDR3 has 13 residues. The DNA of the CDR3 is TGTGCCAGCAGTTATAAGAGGGCTGGTGGCTACACCTTC. Protein: CASSYKRAGGYTF.

This clone was seen just once. J is TRBJ2-5 and V is TRBV6-1; TRBD2 is a possible D gene (5 bases). Germline V lookup: CDR1 MNHNS, CDR2 SASEGT. V lost 1 base and J lost 7, with 16 bases in between. CDR3 size: 15 residues. The DNA for the CDR3 is TGTGCCAGCAGTGAAGAAGCTTGGGCCCGGGGGACCCAGTACTTC. As protein: CASSEEAWARGTQYF.

This clone has just one count. V gene TRBV4-2 combines with J gene TRBJ2-5; 8 nucleotides line up with TRBD2. This CDR3 has 17 amino acids. Germline-derived CDR1 and CDR2 are LGHNA and YNFKEQ. V was clipped by 0 bases and J by 0 bases; unmatched bases: 6. CDR3 sequence reads: CASSQDLERGYQETQYF. Here the CDR3 DNA reads TGTGCCAGCAGCCAAGATCTCGAGCGGGGGTACCAAGAGACCCAGTACTTC.

The J gene is TRBJ1-5, the V gene TRBV6-1; possible D gene TRBD1, 5 bases. Germline lookup yields CDR1 MNHNS and CDR2 SASEGT. The CDR3 is 18 residues long. V shed 1 base and J shed 4 bases, with 20 bases lying between them. CDR3 in DNA: TGTGCCAGCAGTGAAGGGGGGAGGCTAGTGGCTAAAAATCAGCCCCAGCATTTT. Translated, it gives CASSEGGRLVAKNQPQHF.

The chain has TRBV10-1 and TRBJ2-1; the D is unclear. V was trimmed by 2 bases and J by 2 bases, leaving 4 bases between them. Germline V gene lookup returns CDR1 WNHNN and CDR2 SYGVQD (reference sequence). This CDR3 contains 13 residues. This CDR3 reads CASSEVAYNEQFF. The CDR3 DNA reads as TGCGCCAGCAGTGAGGTGGCCTACAATGAGCAGTTCTTC.

The chain links TRBV6-5 to TRBJ2-7; perhaps TRBD2 as D (6 bases). V lost 10 bases and J lost 6, with 13 bases in between. Germline CDR1 and CDR2: MNHEY and SVGAGI. This CDR3 has 11 amino acids. The CDR3 nucleotides are TGTGCCACCAACAGAGCGGGCGAGCAGTACTTC. This codes for CATNRAGEQYF.

The rearrangement joins TRBV28 to TRBJ2-1, with no clear D. In germline, CDR1 is MDHEN, CDR2 SYDVKM. V was trimmed by 4 bases and J by 12 bases, leaving 19 bases between them. The CDR3 runs to 14 residues. In DNA form, the CDR3 reads TGTGCCAGCAGTTCTACCCTCTCGACGAGCTCGCAGTTCTTC. Encoded protein: CASSSTLSTSSQFF.

The J gene is TRBJ2-2, the V gene TRBV19, with D perhaps matching TRBD1 (5 bases). Trimming left V 7 bases short and J 7 bases short, with 16 bases between. This CDR3 region has 14 residues. CDR1 and CDR2 from the germline V gene are LNHDA and SQIVND (reference sequence). As DNA, the CDR3 is TGTGCCAGTACCCCCGGCCAGGGTAACGGGGAGCTGTTTTTT. Protein product: CASTPGQGNGELFF.